One and the same sample provided the 20 T cell receptor beta chains below, sequenced in a study of CD8 T cells in ankylosing spondylitis. TCRdb redid the calling of the 5' RACE reads with MiXCR, one entry per CDR3 protein. The table lists about 350,000 distinct CDR3 sequences, approximately 20% of them singletons. The material sequenced was blood, either unsorted or a sorted T cell fraction (not recorded which). These receptors came from a male donor with ankylosing spondylitis or in good health (not recorded which).

The chain is built from TRBV2 and TRBJ2-4; D is perhaps TRBD2 (5 bases). The CDR3 length is 16 residues. CDR1 is SNHLY, CDR2 FYNNEI, per germline. V gave up 5 bases and J gave up 1 base, with 15 bases separating them. CDR3 DNA: TGTGCCAGCAGTAACACTAGTTATGTTGCCAAAAACATTCAGTACTTC. Translating gives CASSNTSYVAKNIQYF.

The chain uses TRBV7-2 and TRBJ2-7; 9 bases match TRBD1. The germline gives CDR1 SGHTA, CDR2 FQGNSA. Trimming took 0 bases from V and 3 from J; bases not matched to a gene: 3. The CDR3 is 15 amino acids. The CDR3 DNA follows: TGTGCCAGCAGCTTAGCGGCGGGACAGGGCTACGAGCAGTACTTC. Translated: CASSLAAGQGYEQYF.

V and J are TRBV27 and TRBJ2-7; TRBD1 is a possible D gene (6 bases). Trimming cost V 8 bases and J 3 bases, with 11 bases left between them. CDR1 MNHEY and CDR2 SMNVEV come from the germline V gene (reference sequence). The CDR3 has 12 residues. The CDR3 region has the DNA TGTGCCAGCCTGGGGGCAAACTACGAGCAGTACTTC. This translates into CASLGANYEQYF.

The chain links TRBV5-1 to TRBJ2-7, with D hard to call. CDR3 size: 11 residues. CDR1 and CDR2 (germline): SGHRS, YFSETQ. V was trimmed by 6 bases and J by 0 bases, leaving 4 bases between them. CDR3 protein: CASKGSYEQYF. The CDR3 region has the DNA TGCGCCAGCAAGGGCTCCTACGAGCAGTACTTC. Together with reference TRBV5-1 and TRBJ2-7, the CDR3 gives the full variable domain: KAGVTQTPRYLIKTRGQQVTLSCSPISGHRSVSWYQQTPGQGLQFLFEYFSETQRNKGNFPGRFSGRQFSNSRSEMNVSTLELGDSALYLCASKGSYEQYFGPGTRLTVT.

The chain combines TRBV12-3 or TRBV12-4 with TRBJ2-7; D remains ambiguous. The V end lost 8 bases, the J end lost 5 bases, and 13 bases lay between the germline ends. This CDR3 contains 12 residues. This CDR3 is CASGSSPDEQYF. CDR3 bases: TGTGCCAGCGGATCGTCCCCGGACGAGCAGTACTTC.

The rearrangement links TRBV27 to TRBJ1-2; D is possibly TRBD1 (6 bases). Trimming stripped 4 bases from V and 7 bases from J, with 19 bases between. The CDR3 is made up of 15 amino acids. The germline gives CDR1 MNHEY, CDR2 SMNVEV (reference sequence). The CDR3 sequence is CASSSTGTNFFGYTF. CDR3 DNA: TGTGCCAGCAGTTCTACCGGGACAAATTTTTTTGGCTACACCTTC.

The chain links TRBV29-1 to TRBJ2-1; D is possibly TRBD2 (5 bases). Germline V gene sequence: CDR1 SQVTM, CDR2 ANQGSEA. The CDR3 contains 10 residues. The germline V and J ends were trimmed by 0 bases and 14 bases, with 8 bases remaining between them. The CDR3 nucleotides are TGCAGCGTTGAAGAGAGGGCCGAGTTCTTC. This sequence encodes CSVEERAEFF.

This clonotype was seen a handful of times. The chain has TRBV29-1 and TRBJ2-1; D not certain. CDR3 length: 14 residues. The germline gives CDR1 SQVTM, CDR2 ANQGSEA. Trimming pared 2 bases from V and 9 bases from J, leaving 17 bases between. The CDR3 sequence: CSVEIWAPNPEQFF. In DNA form, the CDR3 reads TGCAGCGTTGAAATTTGGGCCCCAAACCCTGAGCAGTTCTTC.

The chain recombines TRBV11-1 with TRBJ1-6; unclear D gene. Germline V CDR1 and CDR2: SGHAT, FQDESV (reference sequence). This CDR3 contains 19 residues. V lost 1 base and J lost 9, with 25 bases in between. DNA for the CDR3: TGTGCCAGCAGCTTAGGCGGCAGTGGTGTTTCCGCTAGTACTTCACCCCTCCACTTT. This gives the protein CASSLGGSGVSASTSPLHF.

This clonotype was detected a few times. The chain uses TRBV12-3 or TRBV12-4 and TRBJ2-4, with 7 positions matching TRBD2. With 1 base clipped from V and 1 base from J, the junction kept 1 base outside the gene matches. The CDR3 runs to 15 residues. CDR3 coding DNA: TGTGCCAGCAGTTTAGGGGGGGGGGCCAAAAACATTCAGTACTTC. Its protein is CASSLGGGAKNIQYF.

The genes are TRBV4-2 and TRBJ2-1; D might be TRBD2 (5 bases). The CDR3 contains 13 residues. The germline V gene has CDR1 LGHNA and CDR2 YNFKEQ. V dropped 1 base and J dropped 10 bases, with 11 bases sitting between them. The chain's CDR3 is CASSQGASWEQFF. DNA of the CDR3: TGTGCCAGCAGCCAAGGCGCTAGCTGGGAGCAGTTCTTC.

The chain combines TRBV29-1 with TRBJ2-7; tentatively, D is TRBD1 or TRBD2 (5 bases each). Germline CDR1 reads SQVTM; CDR2 reads ANQGSEA. Trimming removed 5 bases from V and 4 bases from J, with 24 bases in between. CDR3 length equals 16 residues. In DNA, the CDR3 is TGCAGCGTTACACCCCGGGACCCGAACCCCGCGTACGAGCAGTACTTC. Translated, it gives CSVTPRDPNPAYEQYF.

This clonotype was picked up a small number of times. The rearrangement joins TRBV19 to TRBJ2-1; 13 nucleotides agree with TRBD2. Per the germline V gene, CDR1 is LNHDA and CDR2 is SQIVND (reference sequence). The CDR3 runs 18 residues. V shed 5 bases and J 0 bases; nucleotides not matched to a gene: 7. DNA of the CDR3: TGTGCCAGTAGTCACGGACTAGCGGGAGCGAGCTCCTACAATGAGCAGTTCTTC. This gives the protein CASSHGLAGASSYNEQFF.

The chain combines TRBV9 with TRBJ2-1, with 10 positions matching TRBD2. Looked up from germline, CDR1 is SGDLS and CDR2 is YYNGEE. The CDR3 contains 17 residues. V dropped 4 bases and J dropped 6; count of bases not matched to a gene: 13. CDR3 loop: CASSPNPLVAGGNEQFF. CDR3 DNA sequence: TGTGCCAGCAGCCCCAACCCTTTGGTAGCGGGGGGCAATGAGCAGTTCTTC. The full variable domain, with the rest looked up from reference TRBV9 and TRBJ2-1, is DSGVTQTPKHLITATGQRVTLRCSPRSGDLSVYWYQQSLDQGLQFLIQYYNGEERAKGNILERFSAQQFPDLHSELNLSSLELGDSALYFCASSPNPLVAGGNEQFFGPGTRLTVL.

This clonotype was seen a handful of times. The chain is built from TRBV12-3 or TRBV12-4 and TRBJ1-2; no clear D. The CDR3 contains 13 residues. Trimming shortened V by 6 bases and J by 5 bases, and 13 bases separated the two germline ends. The CDR3 spells CASSHDGGYGYTF. The CDR3 region has the DNA TGTGCCAGCAGCCATGACGGAGGGTATGGCTACACCTTC.

The chain has TRBV12-3 or TRBV12-4 and TRBJ2-5; 13 nucleotides line up with TRBD2. V lost 5 bases, J lost 2 bases, and 5 bases stayed unmatched. The CDR3 has 16 amino acids. CDR3 nucleotides: TGTGCCAGCAGTCCATGGACTAGCGGGGGTCAAGAGACCCAGTACTTC. Translation: CASSPWTSGGQETQYF.

In DNA, the CDR3 is TGCAGTGCTAGCCTGGACACACAACACAATGAGCAGTTCTTC. Translation gives CSASLDTQHNEQFF. This chain joins TRBV20-1 and TRBJ2-1; a weak D match, TRBD1 (5 bases). The CDR3 runs to 14 residues. Germline V gene lookup returns CDR1 DFQATT and CDR2 SNEGSKA (reference sequence). V was clipped by 3 bases and J by 5 bases, with 14 bases between them.

The gene calls are TRBV11-1 and TRBJ2-1; the D call may be TRBD1 or TRBD2 (5 bases each). Per the germline V gene, CDR1 is SGHAT and CDR2 is FQDESV (reference sequence). This CDR3 comprises 18 residues. Trimming cost V 6 bases and J 0 bases, with 21 bases left between them. The CDR3 DNA reads as TGTGCCAGCAGTTTATCCCCGGGACCCCTAAGCTCCTACAATGAGCAGTTCTTC. Translating it yields CASSLSPGPLSSYNEQFF.

The table lists this clonotype with a few counts. The chain recombines TRBV28 with TRBJ2-5; 12 bases map to TRBD2. Germline assignment: CDR1 MDHEN and CDR2 SYDVKM. This CDR3 region has 16 residues. The J segment lost 0 bases and the V segment lost 8 bases, leaving 7 bases of the junction unmatched. The CDR3 protein is CASLPRTSGDQETQYF. Written as DNA, the CDR3 is TGTGCCAGCTTACCTAGGACTAGCGGGGACCAAGAGACCCAGTACTTC.

The chain recombines TRBV4-2 with TRBJ2-5; 7 bases line up with TRBD2. The CDR3 covers 16 residues. Germline V gene data show CDR1 as LGHNA and CDR2 as YNFKEQ. The ends lost 4 bases at V and 2 bases at J; junction bases unmatched: 10. The CDR3 sequence: CASSPTGAGSQETQYF. CDR3 DNA: TGTGCCAGCAGCCCCACCGGAGCGGGGTCTCAAGAGACCCAGTACTTC.